This record looks at one T cell receptor beta chain sequence and its context. This clone was detected ten times or more. The antigen it binds to is not known. Base qualities are not recorded, but no much larger clone differs from it by a single base. Library generation was performed with PCR. Sequencing instrument: Illumina HiSeq 4000. The TCR beta-chain CDR3 region of each patient was profiled by high-throughput sequencing. The study's processing was this. A classifier to discriminate distant-metastatic papillary thyroid cancer patients was built from CDR3 differences across clinicopathological groups. To measure repertoire diversity the researchers used the Shannon index, while the Morisita-Horn index served to gauge how similar the tumor and blood repertoires were. TCRdb applied fastp at Q25 and MiXCR to the public reads, then kept only in-frame beta chains. The V and J calls reflect TCRdb's pipeline rather than the authors' work. Recorded for this sample are tens of thousands of clones; approximately 10% of them occurred a single time. The ten largest clones add up to approximately 22% of the sample.

No treatment had been received by any patient before thyroid surgery. Using T-cell receptor beta sequencing, the researchers looked back retrospectively at clinical samples from patients, gathered between about 2011 and 2018. Ends trimmed: V by 5 bases, J by 2 bases; bases unmatched to a gene: 8. The CDR3 sequence holds 16 residues, the cysteine and phenylalanine included. The retained sequence is limited to the CDR3, 48 bases, with the frame set at the first base. The germline V gene encodes CDR1 SGHTA and CDR2 FQGNSA. The data belong to a study of metastatic and nonmetastatic thyroid tumors (dated by TCRdb to the early 2020s). In the study overall: Repertoires were compared across peripheral blood and tumor or nodule tissue samples from malignant and benign thyroid patients. Results and caveats for the whole study, not just this receptor: In both blood and tumor samples, TCR beta diversity was reported to be significantly higher in malignant tumors than in benign nodules.

This sequence uses TRBV7-2 and TRBJ2-3; 9 bases in the junction line up with TRBD1. This TCR derives from a female donor with papillary thyroid cancer or a benign thyroid nodule (not recorded which). Some clones in this sample may be carry-over from other donors' samples. The material sequenced was blood. The CDR3 region reads CASSPAGTGNTDTQYF. The nucleotide sequence is TGTGCCAGCAGCCCGGCCGGGACAGGGAACACAGATACGCAGTATTTT.